This T cell receptor (beta chain) derives from a study of CD8 T cells in ankylosing spondylitis. Notes on the study in general: CD8+ by phenotype, disease-linked clones were relatively rare in peripheral blood. Earlier literature documents some of the motif variants in reactive arthritis synovial fluid and blood. Ankylosing spondylitis blood appeared to carry a characteristic TCR beta motif of several highly homologous variants.

CDR3 length: 15 residues. Germline V gene data show CDR1 as SGDLS and CDR2 as YYNGEE. V was cut by 4 bases and J by 0 bases, with 13 bases left in between. In making TCR beta libraries, quantitative 5'-RACE with molecular barcodes was used. TCRdb re-analysed the 5' RACE reads in MiXCR, keeping a single row per CDR3 protein. The table records some 71,000 distinct CDR3 sequences, less than 6% of them present only once. This clonotype appeared many times. No antigen is known for it. Sequencing was carried out using blood, either unsorted or a sorted T cell fraction (not recorded which). The rearrangement joins TRBV9 to TRBJ1-1; D is unresolved. This receptor was obtained from a male donor with ankylosing spondylitis or in good health (not recorded which). CDR3 protein: CASSPSGSMNTEAFF. CDR3 nucleotides: TGTGCCAGCAGCCCGAGCGGCAGTATGAACACTGAAGCTTTCTTT.